In this sample, the clone carrying this T cell receptor (beta chain) turned up many times. Its antigen is still unknown. This entry belongs to a study of CD8 T cells in ankylosing spondylitis. Whole-study results and caveats: A TCR beta motif made of several highly homologous variants seemed typical of ankylosing spondylitis blood.

V dropped 5 bases and J dropped 2; count of bases not matched to a gene: 6. There are 14 residues in the CDR3. Germline V CDR1 and CDR2: LGHDT, YNNKEL (reference sequence). Quantitative 5'-RACE with molecular barcodes was used to make the TCR beta libraries. TCRdb passed the 5' RACE reads through MiXCR, listing each CDR3 protein once. The table has a few hundred thousand distinct CDR3 sequences, roughly a tenth seen once. This TCR was recovered from a male donor with ankylosing spondylitis or in good health (not recorded which). The rearrangement joins TRBV3-1 to TRBJ2-7; 7 positions match TRBD2. The sequencing sample was made of blood, either unsorted or a sorted T cell fraction (not recorded which). CDR3 in DNA: TGTGCCAGCAGCGCCTGGGCGGGGGCCTACGAGCAGTACTTC. Protein sequence: CASSAWAGAYEQYF.